This T cell receptor (beta chain) appears in the sequencing data of a study of blood T cells in healthy people across ages (dated by TCRdb to about 2015). Notes on the research overall: Template switching captured roughly one uniquely barcoded TCR beta cDNA molecule per two T cells in model experiments. The study measured age-related changes in TCR beta repertoire diversity using deep sequencing normalized with unique cDNA molecular identifiers. The donors were divided into four age groups: young (average roughly 15 years), middle-aged (about 39), aged (under 70) and long-lived (82). To avoid experimental bias, donors of different ages were spread randomly across the sequencing lanes. Using the same blood draw, the study looked at two additional independent replicas of 1 million unique cDNA reads for two donors, one aged 18 to 29 and the other aged 80 or older. The paper as a whole reports these results and caveats: As age increased, observed TCR beta diversity per million T cells dropped in a roughly linear way, and a significant reduction was already evident by age about 40. Estimates of total diversity based on one million sequenced T cells were considered lower bounds and underestimates. Since profiling was done on bulk unsorted PBMCs, naive and antigen-experienced compartments could not be conclusively compared. Compared with the aged group, the long-lived group had more naive CD4+ T cells, fewer expanded clones and increased TCR diversity, suggesting age selection. A strong correlation was found between observed TCR beta diversity and the percentage of naive T cells measured by flow cytometry. Donor CMV infection status was unknown, potentially confounding age-related changes in expanded clonotypes.

The donors were some 39 Caucasian individuals from Russia, aged about 6 to 95 years, who were systemically healthy. Approximately 10 milliliters of peripheral blood were collected from each donor into EDTA-treated Vacutainer tubes. Ficoll-Paque density-gradient centrifugation was used to isolate PBMCs, with at least 6.5 million obtained per sample. Trizol reagent was used to extract total RNA from PBMCs, with at least 5 micrograms per sample. Naive CD45RAhigh/CD27high T cell percentages were measured by flow cytometry on a PBMC aliquot from every donor. Library construction relied on 5' RACE. The data were produced on an Illumina HiSeq 2500. A second PCR of roughly 7 to 12 cycles was performed with a sample-barcoded 5' primer and a J-beta primer mix. A unique molecular identifier was introduced onto each TCR beta cDNA molecule by a template-switch 5' adaptor carrying 12 random nucleotides. Each sample yielded at least 2.5 million CDR3-containing paired-end reads. First-strand cDNA was synthesized from all RNA with the Mint cDNA synthesis kit, primed by a TRBC-specific oligonucleotide. Following uracil-DNA glycosylase treatment, a first 18-cycle PCR with universal primers M1SS and BC2_uni_R was performed on all cDNA. As for the original processing: For normalization, 1 million high-quality reads were randomly selected from each sample, with every read carrying a distinct molecular identifier. Instead of being binned into consensus sequences, reads with shared molecular identifiers were discarded. CDR3 identification, clonotype clustering and error correction used MiTCR with a Q25 quality threshold and the strictest error-elimination algorithm. Lower-bound total TCR beta diversity was estimated with a nonparametric unseen species model using Euler transformation. Using fastp trimming at Q25 and MiXCR clonotype assembly, TCRdb reanalyzed the public sequencing data and kept in-frame beta chains. Records with the same CDR3 protein are collapsed into one entry carrying the most frequent genes and DNA. The V and J calls come from TCRdb's annotation, not from the publication. For this sample there are about a million distinct CDR3 sequences; about 53% appear just once. About a fifth of the sample is taken by the ten largest.

The CDR3 runs 13 amino acids, cysteine and phenylalanine included. The sequence is cut down to CDR3 DNA, 39 bases in frame from base 1. V was cut back by 7 bases and J by 3 bases, leaving a gap of 13 bases between them. According to the germline V gene (reference sequence), CDR1 reads SEHNR and CDR2 reads FQNEAQ. This clonotype has a handful of counts. What this receptor recognizes is not known. No much larger clonotype is one base removed from it; base qualities were not supplied. The sequencing sample was made of blood. The chain is assembled from TRBV7-9 and TRBJ2-7; a weak D assignment points to TRBD2 (6 bases agree). The TCR originated in a woman aged 55-75 years in good health. CDR3 loop: CASNREVGYEQYF. At the DNA level, the sequence is TGTGCCAGCAATAGGGAGGTCGGCTACGAGCAGTACTTC.